This T cell receptor beta chain is drawn from a study of cytomegalovirus exposure and HLA in healthy donors. Each donor was healthy, and each was a bone marrow donor. Study-wide results and caveats: Some TCR beta chains (more than 150 of them) were listed as cytomegalovirus-associated. Analysis performed later found roughly 17,000 TCR beta sequences associated with HLA alleles at 0.05 false discovery rate. TCR beta chain V- and J-gene trimming was linked, in a later analysis, to a missense variant in DCLRE1C.

Regarding this clone: Its antigen is currently unknown.

Vbeta (60) and Jbeta (13) primers were used in the PCR. This table comes from immunoSEQ multiplex PCR, and its TCRdb copy is limited to in-frame clones, with some not included. In all, the sample yields more than 110,000 clones. This sequence originates from a man aged 35 to 55 in good health and CMV-seronegative. The sample consisted of PBMCs.

The CDR3 sequence: CASSAAQGTSGNTIYF. The CDR3 coding sequence is TGTGCCAGCAGCGCCGCTCAGGGTACCTCTGGAAACACCATATATTTT. The chain couples TRBV9 to TRBJ1-3; a possible D gene is TRBD1 (5 bases). The CDR3 extends over 16 amino acids. Trimming pared 3 bases from V and 0 bases from J, leaving 13 bases between. From germline, CDR1 is SGDLS and CDR2 YYNGEE.